These 25 T cell receptor beta chains came from one sample sequenced in a study of T cells in Graves' hyperthyroidism and ophthalmopathy (dated by TCRdb to the late 2010s). The library was made by multiplex PCR. Sequenced using an Illumina HiSeq 2000. Amplification of TCR beta CDR3 regions was carried out from RNA transcripts. A first-round RT-PCR of the TCR CDR3 used the HTBI primer set with the Qiagen OneStep RT-PCR kit. TCRdb trimmed the raw reads at Q25, called clones with MiXCR and kept productive beta chains. For every CDR3 protein sequence, its rows merge into one entry that carries the most common genes and DNA. Across this sample there are approximately 370,000 distinct CDR3 sequences, with approximately 18% seen only once. Clones ranked in the top ten supply around a third of the sample. What was sequenced was blood. Receptors originate from a young woman with Graves' hyperthyroidism that later progressed to Graves' ophthalmopathy.

This clonotype was picked up many times. This chain links TRBV7-2 with TRBJ2-1, with TRBD2 as a possible D gene (6 bases). Germline V CDR1 and CDR2: SGHTA, FQGNSA. V was pared by 2 bases and J by 2 bases, with 19 bases between. The CDR3 runs to 18 residues. The CDR3 sequence is CASSLRGRYFEAYNEQFF. In DNA, the CDR3 is TGTGCCAGCAGCTTACGGGGGAGGTATTTCGAGGCCTACAATGAGCAGTTCTTC.

Of note for this clonotype: Being one base from a much bigger clone, this may be a read error. V gene TRBV4-2 combines with J gene TRBJ2-1; 9 nucleotides match TRBD2. Germline V gene lookup returns CDR1 LGHNA and CDR2 YNFKEQ. Germline trimming cut 4 bases from V and 8 bases from J; bases unmatched to any gene: 12. This CDR3 is built from 16 residues. DNA for the CDR3: TGTGCCAGCAGCCGAGGGGGCGGGGGGGCTAAGGATGAGCAGTTCTTC. Translating it yields CASSRGGGGAKDEQFF.

Many counts were recorded for this clonotype. Sequence at one end of the junction differs from germline and may be a read error. The V and J genes are TRBV20-1 and TRBJ2-3; 12 nucleotides agree with TRBD2. The CDR3 length is 16 residues. Germline-derived CDR1 and CDR2 are DFQATT and SNEGSKA (reference sequence). Here the CDR3 DNA reads TGCAGTGCTAGAGAGTTGACTAGCGGGAGCATAGATACGCAGTATTTT. It translates to CSARELTSGSIDTQYF.

This rearrangement joins TRBV6-5 to TRBJ2-3; D is possibly TRBD2 (7 bases). The CDR3 is 17 residues long. V dropped 2 bases and J dropped 5 bases, with 20 bases sitting between them. Germline CDR1 MNHEY, CDR2 SVGAGI. The CDR3 here is CASSYVGGAEAGDTQYF. CDR3 nucleotide sequence: TGTGCCAGCAGTTACGTAGGGGGGGCCGAGGCCGGAGATACGCAGTATTTT.

The chain employs TRBV18 and TRBJ2-7, with TRBD2 matching over 11 bases. Unmatched junction bases numbered 6, after V lost 4 bases and J lost 4 bases. Germline CDR1 KGHSH, CDR2 LQKENI. The CDR3 contains 15 residues. As DNA, the CDR3 is TGTGCCAGCTCACTAACTAGCGGGAGCGTTTACGAGCAGTACTTC. This sequence encodes CASSLTSGSVYEQYF.

The table lists this clonotype with many counts. The genes are TRBV24-1 and TRBJ2-1, with 9 nucleotides matching TRBD1. The CDR3 is made up of 17 amino acids. Germline V CDR1 and CDR2: KGHDR, SFDVKD. V was clipped by 3 bases and J by 8 bases; unmatched bases: 13. Written as DNA, the CDR3 is TGTGCCACCAGTGATACCCCCGGGACAGGGTATCGTTATGAGCAGTTCTTC. Translating gives CATSDTPGTGYRYEQFF.

In its sample, this clonotype was seen a few times. V gene TRBV24-1 combines with J gene TRBJ2-3; TRBD1 or TRBD2 may be the D gene (5 bases each). CDR1 is KGHDR and CDR2 is SFDVKD in the germline V gene. Trimming left V 4 bases short and J 1 base short, with 11 bases between. The CDR3 sequence is 15 residues long. CDR3 protein: CATSDPGTGTDTQYF. In nucleotides, the CDR3 is TGTGCCACCAGTGACCCCGGGACCGGCACAGATACGCAGTATTTT.

This clonotype was observed many times. The CDR3 sequence: CASDRDTNTDTQYF. In nucleotides, the CDR3 is TGCGCCAGCGACCGGGACACCAACACAGATACGCAGTATTTT. The chain is built from TRBV10-2 and TRBJ2-3; D possibly corresponds to TRBD1 (6 bases). The CDR3 consists of 14 residues. Trimming took 8 bases from V and 2 from J, leaving 14 bases between them. Germline CDR1 WSHSY, CDR2 SAAADI.

This rearrangement joins TRBV28 to TRBJ1-4; perhaps TRBD1 as D (5 bases). The CDR3 loop spans 14 amino acids. Germline CDR1 reads MDHEN; CDR2 reads SYDVKM. Trimming removed 5 bases from V and 5 bases from J, with 12 bases in between. The CDR3 bases are TGTGCCAGCAGTACGAGACAGCGAAATGAAAAACTGTTTTTT. Residues: CASSTRQRNEKLFF.

This clonotype was seen at least ten times. The chain joins TRBV28 to TRBJ1-2; no clear D. The CDR3 has 16 residues. The germline V and J ends were trimmed by 3 bases and 2 bases, with 16 bases remaining between them. Germline loops: CDR1 MDHEN, CDR2 SYDVKM. The CDR3 region has the DNA TGTGCCAGCAGTTTTCTGGGCCCCGGTTGGAACTATGGCTACACCTTC. It encodes CASSFLGPGWNYGYTF.

This sequence joins TRBV4-1 and TRBJ2-2, with D tentatively TRBD2 (6 bases). The CDR3 spans 14 residues. V gave up 0 bases and J gave up 5 bases, with 7 bases separating them. Germline values: CDR1 MGHRA, CDR2 YSYEKL. CDR3 sequence: CASSQEGGTGELFF. DNA for the CDR3: TGCGCCAGCAGCCAAGAGGGAGGAACCGGGGAGCTGTTTTTT.

The chain couples TRBV6-1 to TRBJ1-5; D uncertain. Germline V CDR1 and CDR2: MNHNS, SASEGT. The CDR3 is 15 amino acids. Trimming took off 4 bases at V and 5 bases at J, with 15 bases between the two ends. This CDR3 is CASSVDNRSYQPQHF. The CDR3 region has the DNA TGTGCCAGCAGTGTCGACAACCGCTCGTATCAGCCCCAGCATTTT.

The table lists this clonotype with a count of one. The V gene is TRBV28, the J gene TRBJ2-2; weak D call: TRBD2 (6 bases). The CDR3 covers 16 residues. Germline CDR1 reads MDHEN; CDR2 reads SYDVKM. V dropped 4 bases and J dropped 4 bases, with 16 bases sitting between them. The CDR3 sequence: CASSSATAGSTGELFF. The CDR3 DNA reads as TGTGCCAGCAGTTCAGCTACCGCGGGAAGCACCGGGGAGCTGTTTTTT. The full variable domain, rest sourced from reference TRBV28 and TRBJ2-2, is DVKVTQSSRYLVKRTGEKVFLECVQDMDHENMFWYRQDPGLGLRLIYFSYDVKMKEKGDIPEGYSVSREKKERFSLILESASTNQTSMYLCASSSATAGSTGELFFGEGSRLTVL.

This clonotype was observed many times. The chain employs TRBV28 and TRBJ2-1; 7 bases fit TRBD2. The CDR3 length is 12 residues. V lost 4 bases and J lost 10; bases outside the gene matches: 4. The germline CDR1 and CDR2 sequences are MDHEN and SYDVKM. The CDR3 DNA sequence: TGTGCCAGCAGTTGGGGAGGGAACGAGCAGTTCTTC. Its translation: CASSWGGNEQFF.

At least ten counts were recorded for this clonotype. This chain joins TRBV28 and TRBJ2-7; D is perhaps TRBD1 (5 bases). The germline V gene encodes CDR1 MDHEN and CDR2 SYDVKM. The CDR3 is 16 amino acids. The ends were cut back, 1 base at V and 1 base at J, with 14 bases in the middle. The CDR3 sequence: CASSLFRGAGSYEQYF. The CDR3 coding sequence is TGTGCCAGCAGTTTATTTAGGGGTGCCGGTTCCTACGAGCAGTACTTC.

This clonotype was observed at least ten times. The chain joins TRBV6-2 or TRBV6-3 to TRBJ2-2; 10 nucleotides line up with TRBD1. Germline V gene sequence: CDR1 MNHEY, CDR2 SVGEGT. The CDR3 covers 17 residues. The V gene end was trimmed by 11 bases and the J gene end by 1 base; junction bases not matched to a gene: 13. The CDR3 here is CALAASGQGVNTGELFF. CDR3 nucleotides: TGTGCCCTCGCAGCGTCCGGACAGGGGGTGAACACCGGGGAGCTGTTTTTT.

V and J are TRBV2 and TRBJ2-1, with D perhaps TRBD2 (6 bases). The CDR3 extends over 13 amino acids. The V end was cut by 5 bases, the J end by 8 bases, with 13 bases between. CDR1 and CDR2 (germline): SNHLY, FYNNEI. The CDR3 here is CASSYGRSDEQFF. The DNA for the CDR3 is TGTGCCAGCAGTTACGGGAGAAGCGATGAGCAGTTCTTC.

This clonotype has ten or more counts. V is TRBV7-2 and J is TRBJ1-6; TRBD1 might be the D (6 bases). Trimming left V 1 base short and J 8 bases short, with 15 bases between. CDR3 length: 16 residues. Germline CDR1 SGHTA, CDR2 FQGNSA. CDR3 DNA: TGTGCCAGCAGCTTAGTCACAGGGAAAGGGGATTCACCCCTCCACTTT. Protein: CASSLVTGKGDSPLHF.

V and J are TRBV7-6 and TRBJ1-1, with D hard to call. Germline lookup yields CDR1 SGHVS and CDR2 FNYEAQ. V shed 0 bases and J shed 7 bases, with 9 bases lying between them. The CDR3 totals 13 residues. CDR3 nucleotides: TGTGCCAGCAGCTTAGCGGTCAGAGGTGAAGCTTTCTTT. It specifies CASSLAVRGEAFF.

The chain joins TRBV28 to TRBJ1-2, with no clear D. Deletions cut 3 bases from V and 4 bases from J, with 6 bases between. This CDR3 region has 12 residues. The germline V gene has CDR1 MDHEN and CDR2 SYDVKM. The CDR3 here is CASSLKGYGYTF. The CDR3 DNA is TGTGCCAGCAGTTTGAAGGGCTATGGCTACACCTTC.

The J gene is TRBJ2-1, the V gene TRBV5-1; 8 bases align to TRBD2. CDR3 size: 15 residues. Germline CDR1 reads SGHRS; CDR2 reads YFSETQ. V was pared by 4 bases and J by 8 bases, with 11 bases of the junction left unmatched. The CDR3 nucleotides are TGCGCCAGCAGCCATGGGACTAGTGGTAGCGATGAGCAGTTCTTC. Amino acid sequence: CASSHGTSGSDEQFF.

This clonotype was seen a handful of times. CDR3 DNA: TGTGCCAGCAGCCACGACTTCGGGGGAGGGACCGGGGAGCTGTTTTTT. As protein: CASSHDFGGGTGELFF. The J gene is TRBJ2-2, the V gene TRBV4-2; 7 bases match TRBD2. The CDR3 is 16 amino acids. V shed 3 bases and J 5 bases; nucleotides not matched to a gene: 9. Looked up from germline, CDR1 is LGHNA and CDR2 is YNFKEQ.

The J gene is TRBJ2-4, the V gene TRBV9, with TRBD1 as a possible D gene (6 bases). This CDR3 is 17 amino acids long. CDR1 is SGDLS, CDR2 YYNGEE, per germline. The germline V and J ends were trimmed by 1 base and 6 bases, with 20 bases remaining between them. The DNA of the CDR3 is TGTGCCAGCAGCGTACATAGGGCAGGGGATTTGGGAAACATTCAGTACTTC. Its protein is CASSVHRAGDLGNIQYF.

This clonotype was seen repeatedly, ten times or more. The J gene is TRBJ2-7, the V gene TRBV28; D perhaps matches TRBD2 (6 bases). The CDR3 runs 14 residues. CDR1 MDHEN and CDR2 SYDVKM come from the germline V gene. Trimming removed 7 bases at V and 0 bases at J, with 13 bases between. CDR3 DNA sequence: TGTGCCAGCAAGGAGGGGCCGAACTCCTACGAGCAGTACTTC. This codes for CASKEGPNSYEQYF.

This clonotype occurred many times. J is TRBJ2-1 and V is TRBV29-1, with D tentatively TRBD2 (7 bases). Germline lookup yields CDR1 SQVTM and CDR2 ANQGSEA. This CDR3 region has 13 residues. The V and J ends lost 4 bases and 7 bases respectively, with 14 bases between them. CDR3 nucleotides: TGCAGCGTTGCCCGGGGGGCTGGGAATGAGCAGTTCTTC. Its translation: CSVARGAGNEQFF.